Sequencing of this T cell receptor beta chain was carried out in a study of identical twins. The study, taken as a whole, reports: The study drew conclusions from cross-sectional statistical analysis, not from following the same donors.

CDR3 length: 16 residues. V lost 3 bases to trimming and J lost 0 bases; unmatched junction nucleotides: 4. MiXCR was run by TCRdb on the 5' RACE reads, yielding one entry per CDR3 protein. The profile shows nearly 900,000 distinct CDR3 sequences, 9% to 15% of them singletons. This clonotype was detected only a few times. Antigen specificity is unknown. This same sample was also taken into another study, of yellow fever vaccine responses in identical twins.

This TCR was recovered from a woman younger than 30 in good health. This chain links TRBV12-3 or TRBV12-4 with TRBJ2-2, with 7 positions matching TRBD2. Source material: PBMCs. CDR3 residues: CASSFKGTTNTGELFF. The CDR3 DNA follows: TGTGCCAGCAGTTTTAAGGGGACTACGAACACCGGGGAGCTGTTTTTT.